This TCR beta chain was captured in a study of T cell responses to AZD1222 COVID-19 vaccine. Study in general: Samples with a second dose at about 4 or about 12 weeks were pooled together.

Libraries were prepared by immunoSEQ multiplex PCR; TCRdb keeps only in-frame clonotypes and omits some of them. The sample contains around 84,000 clones, around 86% of which appear only once. The V end lost 0 bases, the J end lost 4 bases, and 5 bases lay between the germline ends. The CDR3 has 12 residues. Germline CDR1 reads SGHRS; CDR2 reads YFSETQ. The sample here was peripheral blood, taken on day 0 of AZD1222 vaccination. V is TRBV5-1 and J is TRBJ2-7; D not resolved. The receptor comes from an adult in good health. CDR3 residues: CASSLDQYEQYF. The CDR3 nucleotides are TGCGCCAGCAGCTTGGACCAATACGAGCAGTACTTC.